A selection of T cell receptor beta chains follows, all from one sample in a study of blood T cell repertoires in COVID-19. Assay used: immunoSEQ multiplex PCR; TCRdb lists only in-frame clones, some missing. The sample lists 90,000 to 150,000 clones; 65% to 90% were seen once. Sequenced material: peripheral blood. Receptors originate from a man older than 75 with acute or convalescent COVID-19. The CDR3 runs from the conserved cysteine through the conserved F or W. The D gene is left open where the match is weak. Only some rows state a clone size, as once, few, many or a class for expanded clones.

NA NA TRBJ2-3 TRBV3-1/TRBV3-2 CASSQVGAAGSTDTQYF TGTGCCAGCAGCCAAGTGGGAGCGGCGGGTAGCACAGATACGCAGTATTTT
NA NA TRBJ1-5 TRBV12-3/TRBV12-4 CASSLPGNQPQHF TGTGCCAGCAGTTTACCAGGGAATCAGCCCCAGCATTTT
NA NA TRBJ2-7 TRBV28 CASSRLASGNEQYF TGTGCCAGCAGCCGCCTTGCGTCCGGGAACGAGCAGTACTTC
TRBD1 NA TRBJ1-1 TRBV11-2 CASSIHDRVGSEAFF TGTGCCAGCAGCATCCATGACAGGGTGGGCTCTGAAGCTTTCTTT
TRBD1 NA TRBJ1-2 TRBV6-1 CASSEGDRNYGYTF TGTGCCAGCAGTGAGGGGGACAGGAACTATGGCTACACCTTC
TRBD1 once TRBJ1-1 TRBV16 CASSPGTVGQAFF TGTGCCAGCAGCCCTGGGACAGTAGGGCAAGCTTTCTTT
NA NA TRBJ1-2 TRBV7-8 CASSALKGQLAYGYTF TGTGCCAGCAGCGCCTTGAAAGGACAGCTGGCTTATGGCTACACCTTC
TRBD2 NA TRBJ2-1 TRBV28 CASSLSGRPSYNEQFF TGTGCCAGCAGTTTGAGCGGGAGGCCCTCCTACAATGAGCAGTTCTTC
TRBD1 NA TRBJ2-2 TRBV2 CASRSGGVNTGELFF TGTGCCAGCAGGTCAGGGGGCGTCAACACCGGGGAGCTGTTTTTT
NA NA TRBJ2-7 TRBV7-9 CASSLSTYEQYF TGTGCCAGCAGCTTATCTACCTACGAGCAGTACTTC
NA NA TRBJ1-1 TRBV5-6 CASSLAGSSTRSEAFF TGTGCCAGCAGCTTGGCCGGGTCCTCCACTCGGTCTGAAGCTTTCTTT
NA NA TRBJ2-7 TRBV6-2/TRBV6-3 CASSLARASYEQYF TGTGCCAGCAGTTTAGCCAGGGCCTCCTACGAGCAGTACTTC
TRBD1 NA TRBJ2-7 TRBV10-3 CAISDIGQATYEQYF TGTGCCATCAGCGACATAGGACAGGCGACCTACGAGCAGTACTTC
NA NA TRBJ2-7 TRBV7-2 CASSPSAASYEQYF TGTGCCAGCAGCCCTAGCGCTGCCTCCTACGAGCAGTACTTC
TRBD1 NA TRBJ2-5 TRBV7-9 CASSSGTGVQETQYF TGTGCCAGCAGCTCCGGGACAGGGGTCCAAGAGACCCAGTACTTC
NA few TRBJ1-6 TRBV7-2 CASGWSSYNSPLHF TGTGCCAGCGGTTGGAGCTCCTATAATTCACCCCTCCACTTT
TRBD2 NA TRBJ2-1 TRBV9 CASSDPPGGRPYNEQFF TGTGCCAGCAGCGACCCTCCGGGCGGGAGGCCCTACAATGAGCAGTTCTTC
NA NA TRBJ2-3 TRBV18 CASSNFTDTQYF TGTGCCAGCTCAAACTTCACAGATACGCAGTATTTT
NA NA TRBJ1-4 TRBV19 CASSTLQLTVEKLFF TGTGCCAGTAGTACTTTACAGTTAACGGTTGAAAAACTGTTTTTT
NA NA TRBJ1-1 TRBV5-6 CASSLNTGYTEAFF TGTGCCAGCAGCTTGAATACAGGGTACACTGAAGCTTTCTTT
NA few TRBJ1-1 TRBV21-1 CASSKVGRGSLYTEAFF NA
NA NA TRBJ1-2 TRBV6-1 CASREVGASPTYGYTF TGTGCCAGCAGGGAAGTGGGAGCATCCCCTACCTATGGCTACACCTTC
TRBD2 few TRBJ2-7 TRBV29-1 CSVDFGQRGREQYF TGCAGCGTTGATTTTGGCCAGCGGGGAAGAGAGCAGTACTTC
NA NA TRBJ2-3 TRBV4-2 CASSQLPDTQYF TGTGCCAGCAGCCAACTCCCAGATACGCAGTATTTT
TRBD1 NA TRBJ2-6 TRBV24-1 CATQSNRGSGANVLTF TGTGCCACCCAATCTAACAGGGGCTCTGGGGCCAACGTCCTGACTTTC
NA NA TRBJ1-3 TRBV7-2 CASSRDSGNTIYF TGTGCCAGCAGCAGAGACTCTGGAAACACCATATATTTT
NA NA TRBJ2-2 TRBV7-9 CASSAQTDTGELFF TGTGCCAGCAGCGCGCAGACTGACACCGGGGAGCTGTTTTTT
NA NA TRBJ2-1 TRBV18 CASCNKQGNEQFF TGTGCCAGCTGCAACAAACAGGGAAATGAGCAGTTCTTC
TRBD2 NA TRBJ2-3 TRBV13 CASSPGLAGLTDTQYF TGTGCCAGCAGCCCAGGACTAGCGGGACTCACAGATACGCAGTATTTT
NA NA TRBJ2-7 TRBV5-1 CASGRTAGYEQYF TGCGCCAGCGGAAGAACAGCGGGCTACGAGCAGTACTTC
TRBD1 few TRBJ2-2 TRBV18 CASSPGQGPTGELFF TGTGCCAGCTCACCGGGACAGGGTCCCACCGGGGAGCTGTTTTTT
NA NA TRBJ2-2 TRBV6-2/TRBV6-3 CASSTGSGELFF TGTGCCAGCAGTACAGGGTCCGGGGAGCTGTTTTTT
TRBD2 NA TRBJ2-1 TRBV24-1 CATRTNGGTSGINEQFF TGTGCCACCAGAACTAACGGCGGAACTAGCGGGATCAATGAGCAGTTCTTC
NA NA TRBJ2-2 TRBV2 CASSVTGNTGELFF TGTGCCAGCAGTGTTACGGGGAACACCGGGGAGCTGTTTTTT
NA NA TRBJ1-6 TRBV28 CASSLRGAGNSPLHF TGTGCCAGCAGTTTACGGGGGGCGGGGAATTCACCCCTCCACTTT